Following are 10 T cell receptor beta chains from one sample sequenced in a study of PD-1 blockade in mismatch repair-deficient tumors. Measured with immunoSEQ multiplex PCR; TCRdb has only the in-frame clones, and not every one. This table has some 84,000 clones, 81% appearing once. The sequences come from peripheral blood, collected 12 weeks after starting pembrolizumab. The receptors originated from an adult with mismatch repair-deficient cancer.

The CDR3 DNA is TGTGCCAGTAAGAACGGACTAGCGTACAATGAGCAGTTCTTC. Its translation: CASKNGLAYNEQFF. The rearrangement links TRBV19 to TRBJ2-1; 9 bases align to TRBD2. The CDR3 has 14 amino acids. Germline loops: CDR1 LNHDA, CDR2 SQIVND (reference sequence). The junction had 5 bases not matched to a gene; V was cut back by 7 bases and J by 4 bases.

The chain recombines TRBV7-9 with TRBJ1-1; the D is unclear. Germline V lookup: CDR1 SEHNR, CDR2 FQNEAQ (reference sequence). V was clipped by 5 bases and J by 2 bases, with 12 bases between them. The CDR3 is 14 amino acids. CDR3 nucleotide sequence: TGTGCCAGCAGCCCAAGCTCCAGTAACACTGAAGCTTTCTTT. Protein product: CASSPSSSNTEAFF.

The CDR3 DNA reads as TGTGCCAGTAGTTCCAGGACAGGGGCGAACACTGAAGCTTTCTTT. Protein sequence: CASSSRTGANTEAFF. This rearrangement joins TRBV19 to TRBJ1-1, with 9 nucleotides matching TRBD1. The V gene end was trimmed by 5 bases and the J gene end by 1 base; junction bases not matched to a gene: 5. CDR1 and CDR2 from the germline V gene are LNHDA and SQIVND (reference sequence). This CDR3 comprises 15 residues.

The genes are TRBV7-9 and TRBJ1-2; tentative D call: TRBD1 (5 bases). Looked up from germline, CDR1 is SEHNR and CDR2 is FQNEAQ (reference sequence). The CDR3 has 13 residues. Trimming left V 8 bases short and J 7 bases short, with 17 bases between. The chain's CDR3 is CASLSLGARGYTF. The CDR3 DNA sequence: TGTGCCAGCCTGTCACTCGGGGCTCGTGGCTACACCTTC.

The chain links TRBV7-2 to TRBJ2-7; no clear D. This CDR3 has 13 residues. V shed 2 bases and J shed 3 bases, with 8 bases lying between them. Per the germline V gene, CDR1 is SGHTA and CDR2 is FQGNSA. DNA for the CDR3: TGTGCCAGCAGCTTATGGCCTAACTACGAGCAGTACTTC. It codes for CASSLWPNYEQYF.

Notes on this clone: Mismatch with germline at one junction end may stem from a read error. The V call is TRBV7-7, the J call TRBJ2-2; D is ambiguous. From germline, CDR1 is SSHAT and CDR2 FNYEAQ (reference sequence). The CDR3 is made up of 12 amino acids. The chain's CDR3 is CASSLESGELFF. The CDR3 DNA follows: TGTGCTAGCAGCTTAGAGTCCGGGGAGCTGTTTTTT.

CDR3 loop: CASSTGEFAGGYNEQFF. The CDR3 DNA sequence: TGTGCCAGCAGCACGGGGGAGTTCGCGGGAGGGTACAATGAGCAGTTCTTC. The rearrangement uses TRBV7-3 and TRBJ2-1; 9 bases map to TRBD2. This CDR3 has 17 amino acids. The V segment lost 5 bases and the J segment 4 bases; nucleotides outside the gene matches: 12. Looked up from germline, CDR1 is SGHTA and CDR2 is FQGTGA.

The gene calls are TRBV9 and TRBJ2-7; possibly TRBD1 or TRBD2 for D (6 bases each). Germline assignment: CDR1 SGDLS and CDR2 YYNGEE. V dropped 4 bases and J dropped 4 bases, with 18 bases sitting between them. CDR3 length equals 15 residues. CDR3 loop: CASSTHPGAAYEQYF. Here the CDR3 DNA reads TGTGCCAGCAGCACCCATCCGGGGGCGGCTTACGAGCAGTACTTC.

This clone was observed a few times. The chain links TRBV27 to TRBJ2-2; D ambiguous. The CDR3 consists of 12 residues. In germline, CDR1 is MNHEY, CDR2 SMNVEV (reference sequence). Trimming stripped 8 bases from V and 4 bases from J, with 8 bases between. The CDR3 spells CASQEATGELFF. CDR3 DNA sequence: TGTGCCAGCCAGGAAGCCACCGGGGAGCTGTTTTTT.

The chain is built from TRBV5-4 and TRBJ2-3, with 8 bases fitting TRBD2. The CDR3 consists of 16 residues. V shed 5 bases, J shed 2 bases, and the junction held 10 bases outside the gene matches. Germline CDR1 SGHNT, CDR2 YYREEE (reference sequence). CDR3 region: CASRPSGGRPTDTQYF. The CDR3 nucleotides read TGTGCCAGCAGGCCGTCAGGCGGGAGGCCCACAGATACGCAGTATTTT.